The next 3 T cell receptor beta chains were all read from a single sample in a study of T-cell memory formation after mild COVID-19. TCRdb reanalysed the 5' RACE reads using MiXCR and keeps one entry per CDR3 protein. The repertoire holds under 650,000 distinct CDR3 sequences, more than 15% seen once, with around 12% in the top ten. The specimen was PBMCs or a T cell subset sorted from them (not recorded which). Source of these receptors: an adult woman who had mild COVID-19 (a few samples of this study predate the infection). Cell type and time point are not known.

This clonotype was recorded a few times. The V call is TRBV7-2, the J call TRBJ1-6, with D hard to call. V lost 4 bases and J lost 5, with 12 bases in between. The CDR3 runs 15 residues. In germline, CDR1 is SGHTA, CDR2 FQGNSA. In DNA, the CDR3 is TGTGCCAGCAGCTCTCGACAAGCGGATAATTCACCCCTCCACTTT. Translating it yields CASSSRQADNSPLHF.

In DNA form, the CDR3 reads TGCGCCAGCAGCTTGGCCGGGACTAGCGGGGGGGAGCAGTTCTTC. Amino acids: CASSLAGTSGGEQFF. The chain links TRBV5-1 to TRBJ2-1, with TRBD2 identical over 15 bases. The CDR3 length is 15 residues. V gave up 0 bases and J gave up 10 bases; unmatched junction bases: 2. Germline CDR1 reads SGHRS; CDR2 reads YFSETQ.

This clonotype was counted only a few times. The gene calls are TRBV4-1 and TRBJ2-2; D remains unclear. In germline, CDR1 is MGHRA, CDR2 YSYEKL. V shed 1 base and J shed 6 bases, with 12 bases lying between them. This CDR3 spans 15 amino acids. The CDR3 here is CASSQGSILPGELFF. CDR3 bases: TGCGCCAGCAGCCAAGGTAGCATCTTGCCCGGGGAGCTGTTTTTT.